Below, 5 T cell receptor beta chains from the same sample are listed, as sequenced in a study of vaccination and CD4 T cells after COVID-19 (dated by TCRdb to the early 2020s). Library construction relied on PCR. Sequencing took place on an Illumina iSeq 100. At the Johns Hopkins FTIC core, DNA from the cultured CD4+ T cells underwent TCR sequencing with the Oncomine TCR Beta short-read assay. In TCRdb, the public reads were trimmed at Q25 with fastp and aligned with MiXCR, with productive beta chains retained. Rows merge per CDR3 protein into single entries with the most common DNA and genes. The sample includes approximately 19,000 distinct CDR3 sequences, with about 73% observed a single time. 5.5% of the sample is held by the ten biggest clonotypes. Which antigens these TCRs recognize remains unknown. The treatment or condition label here, explained by the study, means: approximately 11-day PBMC culture with coronavirus spike peptide pools or control peptides (ViraFEST assay).

The specimen sequenced was CD4+ T cells from blood, cultured in vitro. Receptor source: a human donor who had recovered from COVID-19.

As for this clonotype: One end of the junction does not line up with germline, which may come from a read error. V is TRBV7-2 and J is TRBJ2-3, with a weak D call TRBD2 (5 bases). Germline lookup yields CDR1 SGHTA and CDR2 FQGNSA. The CDR3 runs 15 residues. The CDR3 region has the DNA TGCGCCAGCAGCTTAGTGTCTAGCAGCGCAGATACGCAGTATTTT. Residues: CASSLVSSSADTQYF.

The chain is built from TRBV6-2 or TRBV6-3 and TRBJ2-7; no firm D call. This CDR3 has 14 amino acids. Germline V gives CDR1 MNHEY, CDR2 SVGEGT. V lost 3 bases to trimming and J lost 2 bases, with 11 bases between them. CDR3 sequence: CASSYRVSAYEQYF. The CDR3 coding sequence is TGTGCCAGCAGTTATCGAGTCAGTGCCTACGAGCAGTACTTC.

The chain links TRBV27 to TRBJ1-2; no clear D gene. Germline assignment: CDR1 MNHEY and CDR2 SMNVEV (reference sequence). CDR3 length: 15 amino acids. V lost 5 bases and J 6 bases, leaving 19 bases between the germline ends. The chain's CDR3 is CASSPRSHQRHGYTF. The DNA of the CDR3 is TGTGCCAGCAGTCCCCGGTCCCATCAACGACATGGCTACACCTTC.

V is TRBV7-2 and J is TRBJ1-1; D is unclear. The CDR3 is 14 residues long. Trimming left V 4 bases short and J 4 bases short, with 13 bases between. From germline, CDR1 is SGHTA and CDR2 FQGNSA. The CDR3 protein is CASSSSPLSTEAFF. The CDR3 nucleotides read TGTGCCAGCAGCTCGTCCCCACTAAGCACTGAAGCTTTCTTT.

The chain has TRBV19 and TRBJ2-7, with TRBD1 identical over 9 bases. Germline V lookup: CDR1 LNHDA, CDR2 SQIVND (reference sequence). CDR3 length: 15 residues. With 5 bases clipped from V and 5 bases from J, the junction kept 10 bases outside the gene matches. This CDR3 is CASSGPGQGRNEQYF. CDR3 DNA: TGTGCCAGTAGTGGGCCGGGACAGGGAAGGAACGAGCAGTACTTC. The full variable domain, rest sourced from reference TRBV19 and TRBJ2-7, is DGGITQSPKYLFRKEGQNVTLSCEQNLNHDAMYWYRQDPGQGLRLIYYSQIVNDFQKGDIAEGYSVSREKKESFPLTVTSAQKNPTAFYLCASSGPGQGRNEQYFGPGTRLTVT.